This is a list of T cell receptor beta chains from one sample in a study of blood T cell repertoires in COVID-19. TCRdb keeps only in-frame clones here, not all; method: immunoSEQ multiplex PCR. The sample yields under 250,000 clones, approximately 80% seen once. Sequenced sample: PBMCs or T cells enriched from blood (not recorded which). These receptors were taken from a man in his sixties who had recovered from COVID-19. Each CDR3 is given with its conserved first and last residue. D genes are given only for firm matches. Some rows have no size entry. The others give once, few or many, or a class for an expanded clone.

length: 16
J: TRBJ2-3
D: TRBD1
size: -
V: TRBV7-2
CDR3: CASSLGGQGSTDTQYF
DNA: TGTGCCAGCAGCTTAGGGGGACAGGGTAGCACAGATACGCAGTATTTT

length: 16
J: TRBJ1-3
D: -
size: -
V: TRBV18
CDR3: CASSTQQGNSGNTIYF
DNA: TGTGCCAGCTCAACACAACAGGGAAACTCTGGAAACACCATATATTTT

length: 19
J: TRBJ2-3
D: TRBD2
size: -
V: TRBV7-9
CDR3: CASSLRGTSGGMRTDTQYF
DNA: TGTGCCAGCAGCTTACGAGGGACTAGCGGGGGGATGCGCACAGATACGCAGTATTTT

length: 13
J: TRBJ1-3
D: -
size: -
V: TRBV7-8
CDR3: CASSLASANTIYF
DNA: TGTGCCAGCAGCTTAGCTTCCGCGAACACCATATATTTT

length: 15
J: TRBJ2-7
D: TRBD1
size: -
V: TRBV19
CDR3: CASSSVGQGVYEQYF
DNA: TGTGCCAGTAGTTCAGTTGGACAGGGAGTATACGAGCAGTACTTC

length: 11
J: TRBJ2-7
D: -
size: -
V: TRBV2
CDR3: CASSIPREQYF
DNA: TGTGCCAGCAGTATCCCTCGCGAGCAGTACTTC

length: 12
J: TRBJ1-1
D: -
size: -
V: TRBV2
CDR3: CASIGSGTEAFF
DNA: TGTGCCAGCATAGGAAGCGGCACTGAAGCTTTCTTT

length: 11
J: TRBJ1-1
D: -
size: -
V: TRBV18
CDR3: CASSARSEAFF
DNA: TGTGCCAGCTCAGCGCGAAGTGAAGCTTTCTTT

length: 14
J: TRBJ1-2
D: -
size: -
V: TRBV6-5
CDR3: CASSYLARNYGYTF
DNA: TGTGCCAGCAGTTACCTAGCCAGGAACTATGGCTACACCTTC

length: 15
J: TRBJ2-2
D: -
size: few
V: TRBV18
CDR3: CASSRNRENTGELFF
DNA: TGTGCCAGCTCACGGAACAGGGAGAACACCGGGGAGCTGTTTTTT

length: 14
J: TRBJ1-2
D: -
size: -
V: TRBV5-1
CDR3: CASSLEGEGYGYTF
DNA: TGCGCCAGCAGCTTGGAGGGGGAGGGTTATGGCTACACCTTC

length: 20
J: TRBJ2-6
D: TRBD2
size: -
V: TRBV19
CDR3: CASSMGVDGRGGSGANVLTF
DNA: TGTGCCAGTAGTATGGGAGTGGACGGGCGCGGGGGCTCTGGGGCCAACGTCCTGACTTTC

length: 16
J: TRBJ2-1
D: TRBD2
size: -
V: TRBV24-1
CDR3: CATSETLAGVGNEQFF
DNA: TGTGCCACCAGTGAAACCCTAGCGGGGGTGGGTAATGAGCAGTTCTTC

length: 14
J: TRBJ1-1
D: -
size: -
V: TRBV6-5
CDR3: CASSSTGLNTEAFF
DNA: TGTGCCAGCAGTTCGACAGGACTGAACACTGAAGCTTTCTTT

length: 13
J: TRBJ1-5
D: -
size: -
V: TRBV19
CDR3: CASSIEGRMPQHF
DNA: TGTGCCAGTAGTATAGAGGGGCGGATGCCCCAGCATTTT

length: 15
J: TRBJ2-1
D: TRBD2
size: -
V: TRBV18
CDR3: CASSSLAGGNNEQFF
DNA: TGTGCCAGCTCATCCCTAGCGGGGGGCAACAATGAGCAGTTCTTC

length: 13
J: TRBJ1-2
D: -
size: -
V: TRBV19
CDR3: CASSRGWEDGYTF
DNA: TGTGCCAGTAGTAGAGGGTGGGAGGACGGCTACACCTTC

length: 14
J: TRBJ1-1
D: -
size: -
V: TRBV25-1
CDR3: CASSESLTGTEAFF
DNA: TGTGCCAGCAGTGAATCTTTGACGGGGACTGAAGCTTTCTTT

length: 13
J: TRBJ1-2
D: -
size: -
V: TRBV3-1/TRBV3-2
CDR3: CASSQAEREGYTF
DNA: TGTGCCAGCAGCCAAGCGGAACGGGAAGGCTACACCTTC

length: 11
J: TRBJ1-6
D: TRBD1
size: many
V: TRBV12-3/TRBV12-4
CDR3: CASSHRGALHF
DNA: TGTGCCAGCAGTCACAGGGGGGCCCTCCACTTT